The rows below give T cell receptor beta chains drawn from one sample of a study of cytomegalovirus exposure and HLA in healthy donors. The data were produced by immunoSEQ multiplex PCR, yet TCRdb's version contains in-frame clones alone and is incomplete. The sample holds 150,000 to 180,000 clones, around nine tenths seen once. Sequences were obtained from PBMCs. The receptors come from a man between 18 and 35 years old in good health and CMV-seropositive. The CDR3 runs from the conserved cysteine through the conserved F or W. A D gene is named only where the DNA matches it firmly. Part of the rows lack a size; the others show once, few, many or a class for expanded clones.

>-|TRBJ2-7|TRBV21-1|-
CANTRDEQYF
TGTGCCAACACGAGGGACGAGCAGTACTTC
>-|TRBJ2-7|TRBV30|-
CAWSVSAGFYEQYF
TGTGCCTGGAGTGTCTCTGCGGGGTTCTACGAGCAGTACTTC
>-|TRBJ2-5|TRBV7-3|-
CASSPAPAKTQYF
TGTGCCAGCAGCCCCGCCCCCGCGAAGACCCAGTACTTC
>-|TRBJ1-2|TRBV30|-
CAWSPRGGLGFGYTF
TGTGCCTGGAGTCCACGAGGCGGACTGGGGTTCGGCTACACCTTC
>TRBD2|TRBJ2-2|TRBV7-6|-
CASSLASSGGAAGELFF
TGTGCCAGCAGCTTAGCGAGCAGCGGGGGGGCCGCCGGGGAGCTGTTTTTT
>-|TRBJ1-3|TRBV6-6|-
CASSYVGAGIGNTIYF
TGTGCCAGCAGTTACGTTGGTGCAGGGATTGGAAACACCATATATTTT
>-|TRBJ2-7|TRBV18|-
CASSPRDMHSYEQYF
TGTGCCAGCTCACCAAGGGACATGCACTCCTACGAGCAGTACTTC
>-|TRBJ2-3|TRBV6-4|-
CASSDAPGGTDTQYF
TGTGCCAGCAGTGACGCCCCGGGGGGCACAGATACGCAGTATTTT
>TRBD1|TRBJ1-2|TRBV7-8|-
CASSFRDRGKPPYGYTF
TGTGCCAGCAGCTTCCGGGACAGGGGAAAACCTCCTTATGGCTACACCTTC
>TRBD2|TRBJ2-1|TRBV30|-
CAWEVPGLAGSNEQFF
TGTGCCTGGGAAGTGCCGGGACTAGCGGGGTCCAATGAGCAGTTCTTC
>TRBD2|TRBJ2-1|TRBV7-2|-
CASSFQGLAVNEQFF
TGTGCCAGCAGCTTCCAAGGACTAGCGGTTAATGAGCAGTTCTTC
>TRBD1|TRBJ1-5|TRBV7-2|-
CASSFLTGAQHF
TGTGCCAGCAGCTTCCTAACAGGGGCCCAGCATTTT
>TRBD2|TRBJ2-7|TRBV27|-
CASRLTSASRHSYEQYF
TGTGCCAGCAGGCTGACTAGCGCGAGCCGGCACTCCTACGAGCAGTACTTC
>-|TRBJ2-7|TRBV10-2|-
CASWGGLRYPSYEQYF
TGCGCCAGCTGGGGCGGTCTACGCTACCCTTCCTACGAGCAGTACTTC
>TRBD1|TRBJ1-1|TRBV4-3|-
CASSPTGGPTEAFF
TGCGCCAGCAGCCCGACAGGGGGCCCCACTGAAGCTTTCTTT
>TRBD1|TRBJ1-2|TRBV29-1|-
CSVDAGTGDYGYTF
TGCAGCGTTGACGCCGGGACAGGGGACTATGGCTACACCTTC
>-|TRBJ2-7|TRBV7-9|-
CASSLGGGPYEQYF
TGTGCCAGCAGCTTAGGCGGGGGCCCCTACGAGCAGTACTTC
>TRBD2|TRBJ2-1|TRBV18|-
CASSPRREAYNEQFF
TGTGCCAGCTCACCACGTCGGGAGGCGTACAATGAGCAGTTCTTC
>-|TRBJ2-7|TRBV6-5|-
CASSLGHLSYEQYF
TGTGCCAGCAGCTTGGGACATCTCTCCTACGAGCAGTACTTC
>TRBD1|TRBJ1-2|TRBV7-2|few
CASSLGQGWNYGYTF
TGTGCCAGCAGCTTAGGACAGGGATGGAACTATGGCTACACCTTC
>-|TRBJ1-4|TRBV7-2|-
CASSRGRDDEKLFF
TGTGCCAGCAGCCGAGGGAGGGACGATGAAAAACTGTTTTTT
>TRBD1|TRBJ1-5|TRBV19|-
CASSTRQGRFGNQPQHF
TGTGCCAGTAGTACCCGACAGGGGCGGTTTGGCAATCAGCCCCAGCATTTT
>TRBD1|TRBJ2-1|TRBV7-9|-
CASSTGRGTGGYNEQFF
TGTGCCAGCAGCACAGGCAGAGGGACAGGGGGATACAATGAGCAGTTCTTC